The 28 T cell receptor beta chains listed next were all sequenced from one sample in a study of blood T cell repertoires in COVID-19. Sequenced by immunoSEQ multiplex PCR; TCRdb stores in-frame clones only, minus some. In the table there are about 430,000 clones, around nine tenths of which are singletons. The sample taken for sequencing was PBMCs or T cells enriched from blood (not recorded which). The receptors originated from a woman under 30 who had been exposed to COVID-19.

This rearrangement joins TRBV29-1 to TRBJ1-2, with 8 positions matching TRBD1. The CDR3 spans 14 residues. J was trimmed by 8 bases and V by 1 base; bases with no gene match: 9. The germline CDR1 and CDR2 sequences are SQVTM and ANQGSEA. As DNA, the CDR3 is TGCAGCGTTGAAGGACTGCAGGGGGCATCAGGCTACACCTTC. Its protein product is CSVEGLQGASGYTF. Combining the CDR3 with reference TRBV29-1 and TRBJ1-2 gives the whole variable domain SAVISQKPSRDICQRGTSLTIQCQVDSQVTMMFWYRQQPGQSLTLIATANQGSEATYESGFVIDKFPISRPNLTFSTLTVSNMSPEDSSIYLCSVEGLQGASGYTFGSGTRLTVV.

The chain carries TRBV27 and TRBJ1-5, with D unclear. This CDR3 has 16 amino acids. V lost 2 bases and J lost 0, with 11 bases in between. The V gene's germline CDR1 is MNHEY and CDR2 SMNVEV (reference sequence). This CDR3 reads CASSLIGVNSNQPQHF. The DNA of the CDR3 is TGTGCCAGCAGTTTAATAGGAGTAAATAGCAATCAGCCCCAGCATTTT.

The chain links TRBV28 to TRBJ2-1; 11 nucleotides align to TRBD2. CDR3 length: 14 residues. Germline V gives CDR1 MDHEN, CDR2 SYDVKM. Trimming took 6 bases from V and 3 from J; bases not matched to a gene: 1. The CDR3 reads CASSGTSGYNEQFF. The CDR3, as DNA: TGTGCCAGCAGCGGGACTAGCGGCTACAATGAGCAGTTCTTC.

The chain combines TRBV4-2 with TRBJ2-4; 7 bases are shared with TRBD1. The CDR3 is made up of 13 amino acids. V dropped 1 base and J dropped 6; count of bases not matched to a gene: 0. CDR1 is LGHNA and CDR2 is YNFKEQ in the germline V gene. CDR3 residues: CASSQGTGNIQYF. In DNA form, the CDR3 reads TGTGCCAGCAGCCAAGGGACAGGAAACATTCAGTACTTC.

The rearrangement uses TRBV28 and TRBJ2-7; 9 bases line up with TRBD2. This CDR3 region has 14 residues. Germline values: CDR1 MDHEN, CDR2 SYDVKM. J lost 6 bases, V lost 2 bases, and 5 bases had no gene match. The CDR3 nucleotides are TGTGCCAGCAGTTTAGGGGGACTAGCTTCCGAGCAGTACTTC. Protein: CASSLGGLASEQYF.

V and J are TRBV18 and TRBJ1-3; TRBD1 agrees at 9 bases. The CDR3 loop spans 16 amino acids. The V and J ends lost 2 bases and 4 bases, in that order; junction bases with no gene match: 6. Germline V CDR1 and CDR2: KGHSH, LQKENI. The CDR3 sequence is CASSPMGQGAGNTIYF. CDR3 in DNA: TGTGCCAGCTCACCAATGGGACAGGGTGCGGGAAACACCATATATTTT.

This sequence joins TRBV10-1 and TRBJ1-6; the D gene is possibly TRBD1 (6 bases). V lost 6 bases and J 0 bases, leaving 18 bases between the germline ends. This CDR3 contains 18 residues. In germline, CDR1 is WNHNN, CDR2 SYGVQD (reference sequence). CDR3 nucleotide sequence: TGCGCCAGCAGACAGGGAGTTGATCCCCCCTCCTATAATTCACCCCTCCACTTT. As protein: CASRQGVDPPSYNSPLHF.

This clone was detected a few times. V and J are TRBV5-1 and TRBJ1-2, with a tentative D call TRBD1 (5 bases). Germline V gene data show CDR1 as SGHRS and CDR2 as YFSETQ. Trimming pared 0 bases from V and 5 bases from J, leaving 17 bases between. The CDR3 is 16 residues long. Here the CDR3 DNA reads TGCGCCAGCAGCTTGGCTCAGATGGACAAGACTTATGGCTACACCTTC. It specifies CASSLAQMDKTYGYTF.

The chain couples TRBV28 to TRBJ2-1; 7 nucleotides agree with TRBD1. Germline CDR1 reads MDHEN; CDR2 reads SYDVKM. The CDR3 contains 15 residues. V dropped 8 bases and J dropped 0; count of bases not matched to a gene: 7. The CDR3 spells CASLSTGLSYNEQFF. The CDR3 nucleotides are TGTGCCAGCCTTTCGACAGGGCTCTCCTACAATGAGCAGTTCTTC.

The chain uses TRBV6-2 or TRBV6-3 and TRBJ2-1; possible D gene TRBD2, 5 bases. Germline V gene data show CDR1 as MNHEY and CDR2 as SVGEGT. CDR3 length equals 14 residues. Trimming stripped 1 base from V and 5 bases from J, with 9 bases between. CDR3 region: CASSYLDSHNEQFF. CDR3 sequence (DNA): TGTGCCAGCAGTTACTTGGACTCACACAATGAGCAGTTCTTC.

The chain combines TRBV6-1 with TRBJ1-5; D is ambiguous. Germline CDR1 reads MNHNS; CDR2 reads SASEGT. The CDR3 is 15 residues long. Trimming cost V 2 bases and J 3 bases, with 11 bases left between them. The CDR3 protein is CASSETLALNQPQHF. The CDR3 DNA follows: TGTGCCAGCAGTGAAACCTTGGCCCTCAATCAGCCCCAGCATTTT.

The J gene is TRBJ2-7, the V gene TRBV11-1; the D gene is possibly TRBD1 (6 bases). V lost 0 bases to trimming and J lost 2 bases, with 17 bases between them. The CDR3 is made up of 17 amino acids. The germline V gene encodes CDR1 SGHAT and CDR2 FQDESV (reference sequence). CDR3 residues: CASSLAPGQLKTYEQYF. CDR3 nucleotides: TGTGCCAGCAGCTTAGCGCCCGGACAGCTGAAGACCTACGAGCAGTACTTC.

The CDR3 nucleotides read TGCAGCGTTGCAGGCGGGATGGCAAACAATGAGCAGTTCTTC. Amino acid sequence: CSVAGGMANNEQFF. The chain has TRBV29-1 and TRBJ2-1; D is possibly TRBD2 (6 bases). This CDR3 has 14 residues. From germline, CDR1 is SQVTM and CDR2 ANQGSEA. V was shortened by 4 bases and J by 5 bases, with 15 bases between the two germline ends.

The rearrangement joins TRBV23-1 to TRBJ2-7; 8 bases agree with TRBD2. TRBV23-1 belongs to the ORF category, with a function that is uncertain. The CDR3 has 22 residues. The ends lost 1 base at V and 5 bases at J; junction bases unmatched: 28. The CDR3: CASSQFRGQTSAEFPFSHEQYF. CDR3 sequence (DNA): TGCGCCAGCAGTCAATTTCGGGGGCAGACTAGCGCCGAGTTTCCATTTTCCCACGAGCAGTACTTC.

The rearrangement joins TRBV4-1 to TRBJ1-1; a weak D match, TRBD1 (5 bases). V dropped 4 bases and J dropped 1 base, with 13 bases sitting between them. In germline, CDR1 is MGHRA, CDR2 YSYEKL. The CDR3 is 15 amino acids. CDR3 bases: TGCGCCAGCAGCCTCCCGGTGGGGCGGAACACTGAAGCTTTCTTT. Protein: CASSLPVGRNTEAFF.

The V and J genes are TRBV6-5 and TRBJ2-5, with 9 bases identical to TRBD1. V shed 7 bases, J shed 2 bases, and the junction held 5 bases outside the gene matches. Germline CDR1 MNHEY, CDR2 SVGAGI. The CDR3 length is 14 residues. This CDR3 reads CASTQGTGQETQYF. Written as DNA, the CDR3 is TGTGCCAGCACACAAGGGACAGGGCAAGAGACCCAGTACTTC.

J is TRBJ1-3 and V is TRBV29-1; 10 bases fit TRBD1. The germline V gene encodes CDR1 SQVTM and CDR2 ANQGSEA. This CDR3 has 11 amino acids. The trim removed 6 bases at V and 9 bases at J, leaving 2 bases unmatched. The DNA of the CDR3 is TGCAGCGTGGGACAGGGGAGCACCATATATTTT. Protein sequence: CSVGQGSTIYF.

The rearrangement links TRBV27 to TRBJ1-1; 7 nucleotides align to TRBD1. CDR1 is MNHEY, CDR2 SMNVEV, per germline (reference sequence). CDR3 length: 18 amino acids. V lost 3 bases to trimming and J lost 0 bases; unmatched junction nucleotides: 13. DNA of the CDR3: TGTGCCAGCAGTTTTAACGGAAGACAGGGACAGATGAACACTGAAGCTTTCTTT. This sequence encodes CASSFNGRQGQMNTEAFF.

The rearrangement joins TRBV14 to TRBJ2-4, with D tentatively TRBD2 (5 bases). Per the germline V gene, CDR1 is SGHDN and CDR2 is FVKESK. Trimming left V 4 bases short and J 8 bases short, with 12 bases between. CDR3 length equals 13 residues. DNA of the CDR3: TGTGCCAGCAGCCTGGACTCTGTTCACATTCAGTACTTC. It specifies CASSLDSVHIQYF.

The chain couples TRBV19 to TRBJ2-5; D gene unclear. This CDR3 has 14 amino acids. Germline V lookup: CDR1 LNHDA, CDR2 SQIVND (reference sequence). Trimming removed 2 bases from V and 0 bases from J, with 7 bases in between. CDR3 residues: CASSITRYQETQYF. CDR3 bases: TGTGCCAGTAGTATAACGCGGTACCAAGAGACCCAGTACTTC.

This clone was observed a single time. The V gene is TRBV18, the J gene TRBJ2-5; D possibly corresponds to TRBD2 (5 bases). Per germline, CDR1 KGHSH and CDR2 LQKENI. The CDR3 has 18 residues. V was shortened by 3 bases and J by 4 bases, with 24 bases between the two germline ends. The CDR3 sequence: CASSPIYPVAGEGETQYF. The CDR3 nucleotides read TGTGCCAGCTCACCCATATACCCCGTGGCGGGTGAGGGAGAGACCCAGTACTTC. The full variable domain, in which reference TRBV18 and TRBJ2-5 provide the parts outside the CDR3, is NAGVMQNPRHLVRRRGQEARLRCSPMKGHSHVYWYRQLPEEGLKFMVYLQKENIIDESGMPKERFSAEFPKEGPSILRIQQVVRGDSAAYFCASSPIYPVAGEGETQYFGPGTRLLVL.

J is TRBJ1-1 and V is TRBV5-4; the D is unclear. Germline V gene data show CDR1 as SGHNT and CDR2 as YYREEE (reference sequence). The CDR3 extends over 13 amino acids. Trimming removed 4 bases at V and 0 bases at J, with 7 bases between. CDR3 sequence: CASSPAVNTEAFF. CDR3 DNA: TGTGCCAGCAGCCCAGCGGTGAACACTGAAGCTTTCTTT.

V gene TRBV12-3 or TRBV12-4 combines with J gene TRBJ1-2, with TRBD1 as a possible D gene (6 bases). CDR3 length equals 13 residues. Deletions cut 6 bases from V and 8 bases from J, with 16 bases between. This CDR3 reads CASSSGARDGYTF. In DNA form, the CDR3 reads TGTGCCAGCAGCTCAGGGGCGCGTGACGGCTACACCTTC.

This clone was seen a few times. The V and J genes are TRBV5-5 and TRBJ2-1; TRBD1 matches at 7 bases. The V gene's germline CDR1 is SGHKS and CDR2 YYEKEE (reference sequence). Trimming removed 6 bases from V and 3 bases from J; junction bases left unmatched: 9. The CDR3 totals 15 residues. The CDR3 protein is CASNPRDSDYNEQFF. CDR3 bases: TGTGCCAGCAACCCCCGGGACAGTGACTACAATGAGCAGTTCTTC.

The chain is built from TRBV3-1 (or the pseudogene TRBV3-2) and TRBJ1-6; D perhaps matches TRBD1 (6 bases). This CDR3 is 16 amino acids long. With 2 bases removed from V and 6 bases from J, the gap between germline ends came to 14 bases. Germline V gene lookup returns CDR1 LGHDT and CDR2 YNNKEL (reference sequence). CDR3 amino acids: CASSQQLTGPNSPLHF. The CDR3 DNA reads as TGTGCCAGCAGCCAACAACTGACAGGACCTAATTCACCCCTCCACTTT.

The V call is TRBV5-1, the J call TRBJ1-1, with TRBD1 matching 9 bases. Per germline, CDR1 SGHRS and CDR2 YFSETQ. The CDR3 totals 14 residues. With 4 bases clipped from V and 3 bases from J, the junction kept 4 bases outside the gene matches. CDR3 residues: CASSDRGDHTEAFF. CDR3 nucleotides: TGCGCCAGCAGCGACAGGGGGGATCACACTGAAGCTTTCTTT.

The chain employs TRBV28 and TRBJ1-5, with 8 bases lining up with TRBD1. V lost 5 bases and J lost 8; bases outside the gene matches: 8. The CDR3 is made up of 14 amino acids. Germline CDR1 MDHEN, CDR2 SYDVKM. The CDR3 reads CASSRRQGREPQHF. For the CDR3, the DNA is TGTGCCAGCAGTAGGCGACAGGGGAGAGAGCCCCAGCATTTT.

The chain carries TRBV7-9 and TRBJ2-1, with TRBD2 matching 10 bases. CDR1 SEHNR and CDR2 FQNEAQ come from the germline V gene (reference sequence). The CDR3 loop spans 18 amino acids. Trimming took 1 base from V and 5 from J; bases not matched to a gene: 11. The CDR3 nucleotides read TGTGCCAGCAGCTTAGATGTTGTCCTAGCGGGAGCCGACAATGAGCAGTTCTTC. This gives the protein CASSLDVVLAGADNEQFF.